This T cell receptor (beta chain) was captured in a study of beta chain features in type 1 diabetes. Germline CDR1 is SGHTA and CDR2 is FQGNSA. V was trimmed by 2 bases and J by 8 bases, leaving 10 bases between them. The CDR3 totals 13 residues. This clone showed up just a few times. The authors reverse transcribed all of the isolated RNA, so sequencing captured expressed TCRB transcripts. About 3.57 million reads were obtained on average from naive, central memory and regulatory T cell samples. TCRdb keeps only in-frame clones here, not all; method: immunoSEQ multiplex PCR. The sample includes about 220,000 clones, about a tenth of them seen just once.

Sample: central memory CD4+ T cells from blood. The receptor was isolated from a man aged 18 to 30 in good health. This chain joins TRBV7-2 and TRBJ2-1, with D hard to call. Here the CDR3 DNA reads TGTGCCAGCAGCTTACGTGGCGTGGATGAGCAGTTCTTC. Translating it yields CASSLRGVDEQFF.